The rows below give T cell receptor beta chains drawn from one sample of a study of T cells in Graves' hyperthyroidism and ophthalmopathy. MiXCR, run by TCRdb on the multiplex PCR reads, gives a single entry per CDR3 protein. The sample yields roughly 360,000 distinct CDR3 sequences, approximately 13% seen once. The sequencing input was blood. These receptors originate from a man aged 25 to 45 with Graves' hyperthyroidism that later progressed to Graves' ophthalmopathy. Each CDR3 is given with its conserved first and last residue. D genes are given only for firm matches. The listing skips clone size in some rows; elsewhere it reads once, few, many or a size class.

D	size	V	J	CDR3	DNA
TRBD1	many	TRBV12-3/TRBV12-4	TRBJ1-1	CASSFGRGRLNTEAFF	TGTGCCAGCAGTTTTGGCAGGGGGCGCCTGAACACTGAAGCTTTCTTT
.	few	TRBV5-1	TRBJ2-5	CASSFPRLGETQYF	TGCGCCAGCAGCTTCCCGAGGCTGGGGGAGACCCAGTACTTC
TRBD1	many	TRBV20-1	TRBJ2-3	CSAKRDRGHPGTQYF	TGCAGTGCTAAAAGGGACAGGGGCCACCCTGGTACGCAGTATTTT
.	.	TRBV5-1	TRBJ2-5	CASRLDVRGTETQYF	TGCGCCAGCAGGTTGGACGTCCGGGGAACAGAGACCCAGTACTTC
.	many	TRBV5-1	TRBJ2-1	CASSLDLGSYNEQFF	TGCGCCAGCAGCTTGGACCTAGGCTCCTACAATGAGCAGTTCTTC
.	many	TRBV12-3/TRBV12-4	TRBJ2-7	CASSSGRGKYEQYF	TGTGCCAGCAGTTCGGGCAGGGGAAAGTACGAGCAGTACTTC
.	.	TRBV28	TRBJ2-3	CASSFSYTDTQYF	TGTGCCAGCAGTTTTAGCTACACAGATACGCAGTATTTT
TRBD1	many	TRBV5-1	TRBJ1-1	CASSASGQGGTEAFF	TGCGCCAGCAGCGCCTCGGGACAGGGGGGCACTGAAGCTTTCTTT
.	.	TRBV28	TRBJ2-7	CASRARTPYEQYF	TGTGCCAGCCGCGCCCGGACCCCCTACGAGCAGTACTTC
TRBD1	few	TRBV12-3/TRBV12-4	TRBJ1-2	CASSFRDSYGYTF	TGTGCCAGCAGTTTTAGGGACAGCTATGGCTACACCTTC
TRBD1	many	TRBV15	TRBJ1-2	CATSFRMTGGDGYTF	TGTGCCACCAGCTTCCGCATGACAGGGGGCGATGGCTACACCTTC
.	.	TRBV19	TRBJ1-1	CASSTQTSEAFF	TGTGCCAGTAGTACCCAAACAAGCGAAGCTTTCTTT
.	.	TRBV20-1	TRBJ1-5	CSAPGVGSQPQHF	TGCAGTGCCCCAGGGGTGGGTAGTCAGCCCCAGCATTTT
TRBD1	many	TRBV5-1	TRBJ2-1	CASRFRQGIIDEQFF	TGCGCCAGCCGATTCCGACAGGGGATTATCGATGAGCAGTTCTTC
TRBD1	.	TRBV28	TRBJ1-4	CASTPRDRGAEKLFF	TGTGCCAGCACCCCTCGGGACAGGGGGGCTGAAAAACTGTTTTTT
.	many	TRBV9	TRBJ1-2	CASSVVGDPNYGYTF	TGTGCCAGCAGCGTAGTTGGGGATCCTAACTATGGCTACACCTTC
.	few	TRBV4-1	TRBJ2-7	CASSPRMIPYEQYF	TGCGCCAGCAGCCCCCGCATGATACCCTACGAGCAGTACTTC
.	few	TRBV19	TRBJ1-2	CASSIWAKRGYGYTF	TGTGCCAGTAGTATATGGGCCAAACGCGGCTATGGCTACACCTTC
.	.	TRBV5-4	TRBJ2-2	CASSLEGIFTGELFF	TGTGCCAGCAGCTTGGAGGGCATTTTCACCGGGGAGCTGTTTTTT
TRBD1	.	TRBV29-1	TRBJ2-6	CSVTFRDRVSGANVLTF	TGCAGCGTTACTTTTCGGGACAGGGTCTCTGGGGCCAACGTCCTGACTTTC
.	many	TRBV5-8	TRBJ1-5	CASSSRIRDTDQPQHF	TGTGCCAGCAGCTCCCGAATCCGGGACACGGATCAGCCCCAGCATTTT
.	many	TRBV3-1	TRBJ1-6	CASSPGAAFNSPLHF	TGTGCCAGCAGCCCGGGGGCAGCATTTAATTCACCCCTCCACTTT
TRBD1	many	TRBV11-2	TRBJ1-6	CASRSPGQGYSPLHF	TGTGCCAGCAGGTCGCCGGGACAGGGTTATTCACCCCTCCACTTT
.	many	TRBV30	TRBJ2-3	CACGRVADTQYF	TGTGCCTGTGGCAGGGTCGCAGATACGCAGTATTTT
.	few	TRBV10-3	TRBJ1-3	CAISENSASSGNTIYF	TGTGCCATCAGTGAGAACAGCGCGAGCTCTGGAAACACCATATATTTT
.	.	TRBV27	TRBJ2-4	CVSSREGPAQAKNIQYF	TGTGTCAGCAGTCGGGAAGGACCGGCCCAGGCCAAAAACATTCAGTACTTC
.	few	TRBV6-1	TRBJ1-2	CASSSEGGAGYTF	TGTGCCAGCAGTTCCGAGGGGGGTGCGGGCTACACCTTC
.	.	TRBV5-6	TRBJ2-7	CASSRLQVGPYEQYF	TGTGCCAGCAGCAGGCTTCAAGTTGGACCCTACGAGCAGTACTTC
.	.	TRBV4-2	TRBJ1-3	CASSYKTVGEGNTIYF	TGTGCCAGCAGCTACAAAACAGTGGGCGAAGGAAACACCATATATTTT
.	few	TRBV7-7	TRBJ2-1	CASSDSLGGANNEQFF	TGTGCCAGCAGCGACTCCCTCGGGGGCGCGAACAATGAGCAGTTCTTC
.	many	TRBV5-1	TRBJ1-1	CASSLFGDTEAFF	TGCGCCAGCAGCTTGTTCGGGGACACTGAAGCTTTCTTT
.	few	TRBV5-6	TRBJ1-1	CASIPRLPGNTEASF	TGTGCCAGCATCCCTCGGCTTCCGGGGAACACTGAAGCTTCCTTT
.	many	TRBV2	TRBJ1-2	CASSEVKGGNYGYTF	TGTGCCAGCAGTGAAGTGAAAGGGGGGAACTATGGCTACACCTTC
.	many	TRBV28	TRBJ2-1	CASSSHPGADEQFF	TGTGCCAGCAGTTCACACCCTGGGGCTGATGAGCAGTTCTTC
.	.	TRBV4-1	TRBJ2-1	CASSQGVQRNNEQFF	TGCGCCAGCAGCCAAGGGGTACAACGGAACAATGAGCAGTTCTTC
TRBD1	many	TRBV15	TRBJ2-1	CATSRRTGYNEQFF	TGTGCCACCAGCAGGAGGACAGGCTACAATGAGCAGTTCTTC
.	few	TRBV12-3/TRBV12-4	TRBJ1-2	CASRLTGFYGYTF	TGTGCCAGCAGGCTAACAGGTTTCTATGGCTACACCTTC
TRBD2	.	TRBV2	TRBJ2-2	CASRAGGGGTGELFF	TGTGCCAGCAGGGCCGGGGGGGGAGGCACCGGGGAGCTGTTTTTT
TRBD1	few	TRBV9	TRBJ1-2	CASSVLDRAGYTF	TGTGCCAGCAGCGTTTTAGACAGGGCTGGCTACACCTTC
TRBD2	many	TRBV9	TRBJ2-5	CASSPVAGSRETQYF	TGTGCCAGCAGCCCAGTAGCGGGGAGCAGGGAGACCCAGTACTTC
.	many	TRBV12-3/TRBV12-4	TRBJ1-5	CASSLARRDQPQHF	TGTGCCAGCAGTTTAGCCCGTCGTGATCAGCCCCAGCATTTT
.	.	TRBV28	TRBJ2-2	CASRPSRGGLTGELFF	TGTGCCAGCAGGCCCTCCCGAGGAGGGCTCACCGGGGAGCTGTTTTTT
.	few	TRBV10-3	TRBJ1-1	CAISEFGITGTEAFF	TGTGCCATCAGTGAGTTTGGGATAACAGGGACTGAAGCTTTCTTT
.	once	TRBV9	TRBJ1-2	CASSLPTENRIYGYTF	TGTGCCAGCAGCTTACCGACAGAGAACCGGATTTATGGCTACACCTTC
.	many	TRBV20-1	TRBJ1-2	CSAEGDYGYTF	TGCAGTGCTGAGGGGGACTATGGCTACACCTTC
.	.	TRBV5-4	TRBJ2-7	CASSLGALGFNYEQYF	TGTGCCAGCAGCTTGGGAGCTCTCGGCTTCAACTACGAGCAGTACTTC
TRBD2	.	TRBV3-1	TRBJ2-1	CASRERGGSRNEQFF	TGTGCCAGCAGAGAGCGGGGGGGCTCCAGGAATGAGCAGTTCTTC
TRBD1	few	TRBV11-2	TRBJ1-4	CASSLGRDRGNEKLFF	TGTGCCAGCAGCTTAGGGCGGGACAGAGGAAATGAAAAACTGTTTTTT
TRBD2	few	TRBV18	TRBJ2-3	CASSRTSALDTQYF	TGTGCCAGCTCTCGGACTAGCGCGCTCGATACGCAGTATTTT
.	.	TRBV20-1	TRBJ2-1	CSARDSWGRSYNEQFF	TGCAGTGCTAGAGATAGCTGGGGCCGCTCCTACAATGAGCAGTTCTTC
TRBD1	.	TRBV5-6	TRBJ2-7	CASSPTGFLDEQYF	TGTGCCAGCAGCCCGACAGGGTTCCTCGACGAGCAGTACTTC
.	.	TRBV6-5	TRBJ1-5	CASSYSWGASSNQPQHF	TGTGCCAGCAGTTACTCTTGGGGGGCTAGTAGCAATCAGCCCCAGCATTTT
.	many	TRBV5-1	TRBJ1-2	CASSFSGDGYTF	TGCGCCAGCAGCTTTTCAGGCGATGGCTACACCTTC
TRBD2	few	TRBV4-1	TRBJ2-2	CASSQKLAGGNTGELFF	TGCGCCAGCAGCCAGAAACTAGCGGGGGGTAACACCGGGGAGCTGTTTTTT
.	few	TRBV7-2	TRBJ2-7	CASRPPGTYEQYF	TGTGCCAGCAGACCCCCGGGAACCTACGAGCAGTACTTC